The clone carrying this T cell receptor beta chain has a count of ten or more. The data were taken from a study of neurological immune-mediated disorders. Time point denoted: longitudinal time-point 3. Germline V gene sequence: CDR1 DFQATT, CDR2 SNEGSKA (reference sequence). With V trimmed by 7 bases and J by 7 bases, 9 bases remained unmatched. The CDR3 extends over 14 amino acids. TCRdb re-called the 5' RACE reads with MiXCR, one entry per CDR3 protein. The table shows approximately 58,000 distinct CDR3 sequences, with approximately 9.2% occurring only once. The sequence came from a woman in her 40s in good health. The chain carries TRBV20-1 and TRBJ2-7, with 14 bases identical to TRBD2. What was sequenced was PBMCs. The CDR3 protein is CSVVAGLAGGEQYF. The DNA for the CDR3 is TGCAGTGTCGTCGCAGGACTAGCGGGGGGTGAGCAGTACTTC.